This passage covers 14 T cell receptor beta chains from one sample sequenced in a study of shared clonotypes between healthy human individuals. Sequencing used immunoSEQ multiplex PCR; TCRdb keeps in-frame clones, though not all of them. The data contain about 2.4 million clones, more than 85% of them singletons. The sequencing input was naive CD4+ T cells from PBMCs. This sample's subset: CD45RA+ positively selected. All receptors come from a man between 18 and 35 years old in good health. Some clones in this sample may be carry-over from other donors' samples.

The chain couples TRBV7-8 to TRBJ2-7, with 7 bases matching TRBD1. The CDR3 has 14 residues. Germline loops: CDR1 SGHVS, CDR2 FQNEAQ. Trimming cost V 4 bases and J 8 bases; bases outside gene matches: 11. The CDR3 region is CASSSGTTGNKQYF. Here the CDR3 DNA reads TGTGCCAGCAGCTCTGGGACGACAGGGAATAAGCAGTACTTC.

V is TRBV4-3 and J is TRBJ2-1; no definite D call. This CDR3 spans 13 amino acids. The germline V gene has CDR1 LGHNA and CDR2 YSLEER. V lost 2 bases and J 7 bases, leaving 9 bases between the germline ends. Here the CDR3 DNA reads TGCGCCAGCAGCCAACGGGCTGGGAATGAGCAGTTCTTC. Protein sequence: CASSQRAGNEQFF.

The chain employs TRBV10-3 and TRBJ2-1; D is possibly TRBD1 or TRBD2 (6 bases each). Trimming stripped 6 bases from V and 8 bases from J, with 14 bases between. CDR1 is ENHRY and CDR2 is SYGVKD in the germline V gene. The CDR3 consists of 13 residues. CDR3 protein: CAISERGEYEQFF. The CDR3 DNA reads TGTGCCATCAGCGAGAGGGGGGAGTATGAGCAGTTCTTC.

This CDR3 reads CASSQLGGQGWANVLTF. CDR3 nucleotide sequence: TGTGCCAGCAGCCAGCTAGGGGGACAGGGCTGGGCCAACGTCCTGACTTTC. This chain links TRBV7-9 with TRBJ2-6, with 9 positions matching TRBD1. In germline, CDR1 is SEHNR, CDR2 FQNEAQ (reference sequence). J was trimmed by 5 bases and V by 5 bases; bases with no gene match: 10. This CDR3 comprises 17 residues.

As to this clone: At the DNA level, this CDR3 is encoded by other sequences in the same sample as well. The chain links TRBV18 to TRBJ2-3, with TRBD2 identical over 10 bases. CDR1 and CDR2 from the germline V gene are KGHSH and LQKENI. This CDR3 is 15 amino acids long. The junction had 0 bases not matched to a gene; V was cut back by 0 bases and J by 3 bases. This CDR3 reads CASSPPSGRTDTQYF. DNA of the CDR3: TGTGCCAGCTCACCACCTAGCGGGAGGACAGATACGCAGTATTTT.

This rearrangement joins TRBV6-5 to TRBJ1-1; the match to TRBD1 covers 8 bases. CDR1 is MNHEY, CDR2 SVGAGI, per germline. This CDR3 spans 13 amino acids. V gave up 0 bases and J gave up 14 bases; unmatched junction bases: 8. This CDR3 is CASSYSDRGLHFF. In DNA, the CDR3 is TGTGCCAGCAGTTACTCCGACAGGGGTCTCCACTTCTTT.

V is TRBV5-6 and J is TRBJ2-6; 8 bases map to TRBD1. The CDR3 sequence is 17 residues long. Germline V gene data show CDR1 as SGHDT and CDR2 as YYEEEE. V lost 3 bases, J lost 4 bases, and 9 bases stayed unmatched. CDR3 sequence reads: CASSWTGYKSGANVLTF. CDR3 nucleotide sequence: TGTGCCAGCAGCTGGACAGGGTATAAGTCAGGGGCCAACGTCCTGACTTTC.

Turning to this clone: The sample holds other DNA sequences that translate to the same CDR3. V and J are TRBV2 and TRBJ2-3; D gene ambiguous. The V end was cut by 4 bases, the J end by 4 bases, with 6 bases between. The CDR3 is made up of 12 amino acids. Germline CDR1 SNHLY, CDR2 FYNNEI. CDR3: CASSGGADTQYF. The CDR3 DNA is TGTGCCAGCAGTGGTGGGGCAGATACGCAGTATTTT. The entire variable domain, with the rest obtained from reference TRBV2 and TRBJ2-3, is as follows: EPEVTQTPSHQVTQMGQEVILRCVPISNHLYFYWYRQILGQKVEFLVSFYNNEISEKSEIFDDQFSVERPDGSNFTLKIRSTKLEDSAMYFCASSGGADTQYFGPGTRLTVL.

The rearrangement joins TRBV19 to TRBJ2-3; 11 bases match TRBD1. Trimming took 2 bases from V and 2 from J; bases not matched to a gene: 6. This CDR3 spans 17 amino acids. Germline assignment: CDR1 LNHDA and CDR2 SQIVND (reference sequence). CDR3 region: CASSIKDRGPYTDTQYF. The CDR3 DNA is TGTGCCAGTAGTATAAAGGACAGGGGGCCTTACACAGATACGCAGTATTTT.

The V and J genes are TRBV11-3 and TRBJ2-1; D might be TRBD2 (5 bases). CDR3 length: 17 residues. Trimming cost V 1 base and J 2 bases, with 15 bases left between them. The germline CDR1 and CDR2 sequences are SGHNT and YENEEA. The chain's CDR3 is CASSLGVGSGTYNEQFF. DNA for the CDR3: TGTGCCAGCAGCTTAGGCGTTGGCAGCGGTACCTACAATGAGCAGTTCTTC.

The V gene is TRBV28, the J gene TRBJ2-1, with TRBD2 as a possible D gene (5 bases). V lost 6 bases to trimming and J lost 5 bases, with 14 bases between them. CDR1 and CDR2 (germline): MDHEN, SYDVKM. The CDR3 contains 14 residues. The CDR3 DNA reads as TGTGCCAGCAGGTCGCCGGGAATCCACAATGAGCAGTTCTTC. It encodes CASRSPGIHNEQFF. The whole variable domain, filled in from reference TRBV28 and TRBJ2-1, reads DVKVTQSSRYLVKRTGEKVFLECVQDMDHENMFWYRQDPGLGLRLIYFSYDVKMKEKGDIPEGYSVSREKKERFSLILESASTNQTSMYLCASRSPGIHNEQFFGPGTRLTVL.

This clone was observed once. The chain couples TRBV28 to TRBJ1-2; D is possibly TRBD1 (5 bases). CDR1 is MDHEN and CDR2 is SYDVKM in the germline V gene. This CDR3 is 15 amino acids long. The germline V and J ends were trimmed by 1 base and 1 base, with 10 bases remaining between them. The CDR3 region is CASSLFPGVNYGYTF. CDR3 DNA sequence: TGTGCCAGCAGTTTATTTCCGGGGGTTAACTATGGCTACACCTTC.

Comment on this clone: Other DNA sequences within the sample encode an identical CDR3. The chain employs TRBV5-1 and TRBJ2-1; 9 bases are a match to TRBD1. In germline, CDR1 is SGHRS, CDR2 YFSETQ. With V trimmed by 4 bases and J by 3 bases, 5 bases remained unmatched. The CDR3 covers 15 residues. CDR3 coding DNA: TGCGCCAGCAGCACCGGACAGGGGTACTACAATGAGCAGTTCTTC. Protein: CASSTGQGYYNEQFF.

The V call is TRBV6-5, the J call TRBJ2-2, with TRBD2 matching over 13 bases. The CDR3 covers 15 residues. CDR1 MNHEY and CDR2 SVGAGI come from the germline V gene. V dropped 6 bases and J dropped 3; count of bases not matched to a gene: 1. This chain's CDR3 is CASRLAGGYTGELFF. In nucleotides, the CDR3 is TGTGCCAGCAGACTAGCGGGAGGGTACACCGGGGAGCTGTTTTTT.